This T cell receptor (beta chain) derives from a study of T cells expressing NK-cell markers. On the study more broadly: Most of the eight sequenced donors tested HCMV-seropositive; one tested seronegative.

TCR beta cDNA was made by 5'RACE template switching with UMIs. TCRdb reanalyzed the 5' RACE reads, giving one entry per CDR3 protein sequence and no DNA. The repertoire table contains approximately 460,000 distinct CDR3 sequences. Germline V gene lookup returns CDR1 SGHVS and CDR2 FQNEAQ. The length of the CDR3 is 14 residues. The clonotype comes from a woman aged 18-69 years in good health. The J gene is TRBJ2-3, the V gene TRBV7-8; TCRdb gives TRBD2 as the D gene, but with no DNA this cannot be confirmed. Sequencing was done on a sample of blood T cells: a sorted CD56 or NKG2C T cell subset, CD4+ or CD8+ T cells, or bulk PBMC T cells (not recorded which). The CDR3 sequence is CASSLIGPKWGQYF. Full variable domain (remainder filled in from reference TRBV7-8 and TRBJ2-3): GAGVSQSPRYKVAKRGQDVALRCDPISGHVSLFWYQQALGQGPEFLTYFQNEAQLDKSGLPSDRFFAERPEGSVSTLKIQRTQQEDSAVYLCASSLIGPKWGQYFGPGTRLTVL.